The TCR beta chain under discussion was sequenced for a study of blood T cell repertoires in COVID-19. Study-wide context: Sources were T cells, B-cell-depleted T cells, or PBMCs; the material itself was cDNA or gDNA.

Germline V CDR1 and CDR2: SGHNT, YYREEE (reference sequence). V was clipped by 3 bases and J by 2 bases; unmatched bases: 9. The CDR3 consists of 16 residues. Patients in Seattle were enrolled during active infection, then followed longitudinally. Sequenced by immunoSEQ multiplex PCR; TCRdb stores in-frame clones only, minus some. The sample has 25,000 to 30,000 clones, about 92% seen once. The chain joins TRBV5-4 to TRBJ2-3; 7 nucleotides agree with TRBD2. The clonotype originates from a woman between 65 and 79 years old with COVID-19, enrolled during active disease. The specimen was peripheral blood. CDR3 loop: CASSSERGGITDTQYF. The DNA of the CDR3 is TGTGCCAGCAGCTCCGAGCGGGGAGGCATCACAGATACGCAGTATTTT.